Presented here are 2 T cell receptor beta chains from one specimen sequenced in a study of blood T cell repertoires in COVID-19. Sequencing was performed with immunoSEQ multiplex PCR; in TCRdb, only in-frame clones are kept and a portion is missing. The sample carries about 250,000 clones, approximately 90% recorded once. The sequenced sample was PBMCs or T cells enriched from blood (not recorded which). All receptors come from a woman between 25 and 40 years old with acute COVID-19.

The gene calls are TRBV5-4 and TRBJ2-3, with 9 bases fitting TRBD2. Germline V gene lookup returns CDR1 SGHNT and CDR2 YYREEE (reference sequence). J lost 5 bases, V lost 1 base, and 5 bases had no gene match. The CDR3 spans 15 residues. The DNA for the CDR3 is TGTGCCAGCAGCTTGTCTAGCGGGGATGGAGATACGCAGTATTTT. Its protein product is CASSLSSGDGDTQYF.

The chain combines TRBV4-2 with TRBJ2-1; TRBD2 aligns across 14 bases. The CDR3 has 16 residues. Trimming removed 2 bases from V and 10 bases from J; junction bases left unmatched: 7. Germline values: CDR1 LGHNA, CDR2 YNFKEQ. In DNA form, the CDR3 reads TGTGCCAGCAGCCAAACCGGGACTAGCGGGGGCGAAGAGCAGTTCTTC. Translating gives CASSQTGTSGGEEQFF.